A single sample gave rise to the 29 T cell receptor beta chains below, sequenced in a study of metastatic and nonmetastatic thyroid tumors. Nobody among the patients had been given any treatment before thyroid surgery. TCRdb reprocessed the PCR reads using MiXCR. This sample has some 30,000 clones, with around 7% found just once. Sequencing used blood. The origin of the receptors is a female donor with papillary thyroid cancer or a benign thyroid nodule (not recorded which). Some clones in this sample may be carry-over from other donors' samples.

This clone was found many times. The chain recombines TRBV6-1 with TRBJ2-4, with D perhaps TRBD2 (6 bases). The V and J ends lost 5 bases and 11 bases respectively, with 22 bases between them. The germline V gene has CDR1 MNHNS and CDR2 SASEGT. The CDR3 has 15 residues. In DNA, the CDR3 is TGTGCCAGCAGTCCTCGACTCTGGGGGGAAAGGGTTCAGTACTTC. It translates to CASSPRLWGERVQYF.

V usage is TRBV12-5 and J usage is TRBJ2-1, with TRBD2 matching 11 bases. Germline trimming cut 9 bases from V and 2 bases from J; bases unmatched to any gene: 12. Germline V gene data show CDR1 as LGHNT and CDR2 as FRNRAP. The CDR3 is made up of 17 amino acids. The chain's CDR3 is CASEEGMTSGAYNEQFF. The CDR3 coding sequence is TGTGCTAGCGAGGAAGGAATGACTAGCGGGGCCTACAATGAGCAGTTCTTC.

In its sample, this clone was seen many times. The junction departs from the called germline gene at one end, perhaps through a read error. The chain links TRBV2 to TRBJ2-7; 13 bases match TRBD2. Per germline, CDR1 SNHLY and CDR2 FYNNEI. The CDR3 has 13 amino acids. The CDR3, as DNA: TGTGCCGGCAGGACTAGCGGGGGCTACGAGCAGTACTTC. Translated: CAGRTSGGYEQYF.

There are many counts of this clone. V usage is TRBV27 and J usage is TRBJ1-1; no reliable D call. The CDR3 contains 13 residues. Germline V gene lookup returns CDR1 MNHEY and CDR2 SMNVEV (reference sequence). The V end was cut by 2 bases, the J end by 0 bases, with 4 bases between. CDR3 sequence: CASSLSMNTEAFF. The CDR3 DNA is TGTGCCAGCAGTTTAAGCATGAACACTGAAGCTTTCTTT.

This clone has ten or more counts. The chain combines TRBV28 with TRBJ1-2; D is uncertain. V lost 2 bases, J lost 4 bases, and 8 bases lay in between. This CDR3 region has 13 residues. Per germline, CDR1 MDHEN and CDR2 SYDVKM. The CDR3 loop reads CASSLIPGYGYTF. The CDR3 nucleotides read TGTGCCAGCAGTTTAATCCCAGGCTATGGCTACACCTTC.

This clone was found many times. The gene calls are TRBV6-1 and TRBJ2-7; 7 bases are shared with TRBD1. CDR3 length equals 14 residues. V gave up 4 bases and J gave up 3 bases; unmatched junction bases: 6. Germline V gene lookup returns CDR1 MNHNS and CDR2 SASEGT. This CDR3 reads CASSAGTAYYEQYF. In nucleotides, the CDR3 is TGTGCCAGCAGTGCCGGGACAGCCTACTACGAGCAGTACTTC.

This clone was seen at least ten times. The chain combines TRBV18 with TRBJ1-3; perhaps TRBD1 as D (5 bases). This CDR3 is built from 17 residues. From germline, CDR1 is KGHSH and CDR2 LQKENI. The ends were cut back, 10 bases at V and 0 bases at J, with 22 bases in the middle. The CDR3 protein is CATFHRRRGNSGNTIYF. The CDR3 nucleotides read TGTGCCACCTTCCATCGTCGACGGGGCAACTCTGGAAACACCATATATTTT.

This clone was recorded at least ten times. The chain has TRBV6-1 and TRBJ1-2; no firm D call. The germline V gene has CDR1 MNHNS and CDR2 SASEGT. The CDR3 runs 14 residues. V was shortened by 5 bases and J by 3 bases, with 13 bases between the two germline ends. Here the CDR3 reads CASSPYSSDYGYTF. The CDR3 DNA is TGTGCCAGCAGTCCCTATTCCTCGGACTATGGCTACACCTTC.

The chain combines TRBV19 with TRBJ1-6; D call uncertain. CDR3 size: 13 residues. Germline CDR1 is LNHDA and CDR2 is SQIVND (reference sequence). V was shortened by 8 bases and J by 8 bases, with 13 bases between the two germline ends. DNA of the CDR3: TGTGCCAGTTCGGAACGGGCGGATTCACCCCTCCACTTT. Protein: CASSERADSPLHF.

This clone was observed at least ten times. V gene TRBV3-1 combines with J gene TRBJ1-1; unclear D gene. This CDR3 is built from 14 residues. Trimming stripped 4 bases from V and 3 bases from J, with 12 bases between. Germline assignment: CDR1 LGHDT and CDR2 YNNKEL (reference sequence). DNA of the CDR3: TGTGCCAGCAGCCCGGAAGGTGCCTACACTGAAGCTTTCTTT. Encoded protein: CASSPEGAYTEAFF. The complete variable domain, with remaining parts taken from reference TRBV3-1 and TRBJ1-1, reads DTAVSQTPKYLVTQMGNDKSIKCEQNLGHDTMYWYKQDSKKFLKIMFSYNNKELIINETVPNRFSPKSPDKAHLNLHINSLELGDSAVYFCASSPEGAYTEAFFGQGTRLTVV.

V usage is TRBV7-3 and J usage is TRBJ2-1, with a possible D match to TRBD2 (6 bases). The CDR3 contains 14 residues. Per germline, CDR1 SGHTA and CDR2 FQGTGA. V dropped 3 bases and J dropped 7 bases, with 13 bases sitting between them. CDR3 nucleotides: TGTGCCAGCAGCTTTGGCGGTGGGGGGAATGAGCAGTTCTTC. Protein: CASSFGGGGNEQFF. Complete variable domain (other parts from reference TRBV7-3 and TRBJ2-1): GAGVSQTPSNKVTEKGKYVELRCDPISGHTALYWYRQSLGQGPEFLIYFQGTGAADDSGLPNDRFFAVRPEGSVSTLKIQRTERGDSAVYLCASSFGGGGNEQFFGPGTRLTVL.

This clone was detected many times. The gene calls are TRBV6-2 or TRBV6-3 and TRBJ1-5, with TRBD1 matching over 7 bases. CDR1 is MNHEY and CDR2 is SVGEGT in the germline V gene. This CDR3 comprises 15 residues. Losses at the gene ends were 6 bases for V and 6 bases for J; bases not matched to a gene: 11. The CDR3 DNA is TGTGCCAGCAGGTCGAAGGGGGCGAGGGGTCAGCCCCAGCATTTT. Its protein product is CASRSKGARGQPQHF.

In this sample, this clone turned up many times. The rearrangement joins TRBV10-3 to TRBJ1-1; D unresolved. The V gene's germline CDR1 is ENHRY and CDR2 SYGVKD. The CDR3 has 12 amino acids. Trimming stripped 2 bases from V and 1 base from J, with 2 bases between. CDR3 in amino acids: CAISEANTEAFF. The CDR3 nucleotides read TGTGCCATCAGTGAGGCGAACACTGAAGCTTTCTTT.

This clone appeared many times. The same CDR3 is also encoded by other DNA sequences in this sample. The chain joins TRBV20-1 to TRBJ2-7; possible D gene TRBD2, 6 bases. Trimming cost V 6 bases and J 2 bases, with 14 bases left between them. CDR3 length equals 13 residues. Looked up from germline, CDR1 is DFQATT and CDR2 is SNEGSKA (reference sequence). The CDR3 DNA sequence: TGCAGTGCCAACGAACGGGGGACCTACGAGCAGTACTTC. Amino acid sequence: CSANERGTYEQYF.

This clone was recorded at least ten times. The CDR3 loop reads CASSLIVPGTVVAKNIQYF. CDR3 nucleotides: TGCGCCAGCAGCTTGATTGTCCCCGGGACAGTAGTGGCCAAAAACATTCAGTACTTC. The V call is TRBV5-1, the J call TRBJ2-4; 7 positions match TRBD1. Looked up from germline, CDR1 is SGHRS and CDR2 is YFSETQ. V was clipped by 1 base and J by 1 base; unmatched bases: 14. There are 19 residues in the CDR3.

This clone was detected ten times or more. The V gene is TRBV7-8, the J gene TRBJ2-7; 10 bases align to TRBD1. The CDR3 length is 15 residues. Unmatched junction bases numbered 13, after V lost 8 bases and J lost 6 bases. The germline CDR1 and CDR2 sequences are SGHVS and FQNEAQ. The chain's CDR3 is CASHHGGQGSREQYF. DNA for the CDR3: TGTGCCAGCCACCACGGGGGACAGGGGTCGCGCGAGCAGTACTTC.

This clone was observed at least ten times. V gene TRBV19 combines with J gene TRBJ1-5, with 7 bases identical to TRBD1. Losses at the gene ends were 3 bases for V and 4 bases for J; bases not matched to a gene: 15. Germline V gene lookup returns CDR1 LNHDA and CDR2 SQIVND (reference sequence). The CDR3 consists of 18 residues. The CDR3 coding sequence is TGTGCCAGTAGTATTTCGTCAAATACAGGGGTAGGGAATCAGCCCCAGCATTTT. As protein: CASSISSNTGVGNQPQHF.

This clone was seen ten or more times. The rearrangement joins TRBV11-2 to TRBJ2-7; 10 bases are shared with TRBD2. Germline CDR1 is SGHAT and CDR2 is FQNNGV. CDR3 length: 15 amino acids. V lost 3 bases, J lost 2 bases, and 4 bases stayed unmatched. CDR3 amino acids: CASSFGLAETYEQYF. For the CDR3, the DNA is TGTGCCAGCAGCTTCGGACTAGCGGAAACCTACGAGCAGTACTTC.

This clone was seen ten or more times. The CDR3 reads CASRGRSTGELFF. CDR3 DNA sequence: TGTGCCAGCAGAGGTCGGTCTACCGGGGAGCTGTTTTTT. This sequence joins TRBV7-9 and TRBJ2-2; D gene unclear. CDR3 size: 13 residues. Per germline, CDR1 SEHNR and CDR2 FQNEAQ (reference sequence). V lost 6 bases and J 5 bases, leaving 10 bases between the germline ends.

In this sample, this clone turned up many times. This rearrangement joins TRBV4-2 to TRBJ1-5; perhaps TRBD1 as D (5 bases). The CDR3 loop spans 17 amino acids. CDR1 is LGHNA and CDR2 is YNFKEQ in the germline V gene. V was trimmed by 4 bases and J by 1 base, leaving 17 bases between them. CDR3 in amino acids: CASSPSGAGRSNQPQHF. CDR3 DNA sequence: TGTGCCAGCAGCCCCTCTGGGGCAGGGAGGAGCAATCAGCCCCAGCATTTT.

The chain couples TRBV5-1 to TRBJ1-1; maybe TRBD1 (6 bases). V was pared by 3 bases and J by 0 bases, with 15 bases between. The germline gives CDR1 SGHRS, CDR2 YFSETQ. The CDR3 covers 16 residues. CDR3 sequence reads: CASSSQTGGMNTEAFF. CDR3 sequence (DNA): TGCGCCAGCAGCTCTCAGACAGGAGGGATGAACACTGAAGCTTTCTTT.

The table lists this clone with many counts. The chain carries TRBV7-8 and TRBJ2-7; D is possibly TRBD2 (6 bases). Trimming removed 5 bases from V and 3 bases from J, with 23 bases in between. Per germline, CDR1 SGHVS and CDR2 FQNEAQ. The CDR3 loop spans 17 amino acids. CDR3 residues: CASSPSTGERSFYEQYF. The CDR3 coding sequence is TGTGCCAGCAGCCCGTCCACGGGGGAGCGGTCCTTCTACGAGCAGTACTTC.

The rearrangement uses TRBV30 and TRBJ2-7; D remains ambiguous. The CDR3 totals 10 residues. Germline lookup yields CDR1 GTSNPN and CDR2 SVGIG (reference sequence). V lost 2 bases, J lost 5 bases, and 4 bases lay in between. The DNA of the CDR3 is TGTGCCTGGAGTAAGCACGAGCAGTACTTC. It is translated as CAWSKHEQYF.

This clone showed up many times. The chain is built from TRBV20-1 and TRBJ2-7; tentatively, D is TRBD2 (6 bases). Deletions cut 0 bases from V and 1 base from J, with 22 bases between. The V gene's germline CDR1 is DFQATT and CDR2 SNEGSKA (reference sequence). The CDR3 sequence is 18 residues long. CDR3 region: CSARDLKGRRDRSYEQYF. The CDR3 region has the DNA TGCAGTGCTAGAGATCTTAAGGGTAGGCGGGATAGATCCTACGAGCAGTACTTC.

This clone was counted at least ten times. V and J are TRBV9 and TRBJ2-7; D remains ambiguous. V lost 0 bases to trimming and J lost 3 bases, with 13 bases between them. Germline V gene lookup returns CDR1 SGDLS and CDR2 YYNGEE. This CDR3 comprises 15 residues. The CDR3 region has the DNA TGTGCCAGCAGCGTAGCCCCCGGTGGCAACTACGAGCAGTACTTC. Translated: CASSVAPGGNYEQYF. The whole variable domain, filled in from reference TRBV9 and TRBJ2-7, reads DSGVTQTPKHLITATGQRVTLRCSPRSGDLSVYWYQQSLDQGLQFLIQYYNGEERAKGNILERFSAQQFPDLHSELNLSSLELGDSALYFCASSVAPGGNYEQYFGPGTRLTVT.

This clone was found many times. CDR3 sequence (DNA): TGTGCCAGCAGTCCTCGGGCGGCACTCACTTCGATGAACACTGAAGCTTTCTTT. Protein product: CASSPRAALTSMNTEAFF. The chain couples TRBV12-3 or TRBV12-4 to TRBJ1-1, with D unclear. The CDR3 is made up of 18 amino acids. V lost 5 bases and J lost 0, with 22 bases in between.

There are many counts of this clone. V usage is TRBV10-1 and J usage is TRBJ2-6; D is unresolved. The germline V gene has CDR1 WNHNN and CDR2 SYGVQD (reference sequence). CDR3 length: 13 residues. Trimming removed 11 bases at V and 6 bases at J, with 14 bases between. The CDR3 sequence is CARWTRSANVLTF. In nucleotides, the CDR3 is TGCGCCCGATGGACGCGTTCGGCCAACGTCCTGACTTTC.

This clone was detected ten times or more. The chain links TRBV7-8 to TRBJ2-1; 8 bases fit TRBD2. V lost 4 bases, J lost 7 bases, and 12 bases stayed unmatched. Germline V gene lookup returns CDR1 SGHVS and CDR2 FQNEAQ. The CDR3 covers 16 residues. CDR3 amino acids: CASSSKKRGRMNEQFF. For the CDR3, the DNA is TGTGCCAGCAGCTCAAAGAAGCGGGGGAGAATGAATGAGCAGTTCTTC.

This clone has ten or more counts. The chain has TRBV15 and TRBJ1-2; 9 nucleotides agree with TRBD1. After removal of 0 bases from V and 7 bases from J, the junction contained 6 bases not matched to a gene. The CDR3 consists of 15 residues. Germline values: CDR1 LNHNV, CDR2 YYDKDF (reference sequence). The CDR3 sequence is CATSRDIEQGAGYTF. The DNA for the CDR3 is TGTGCCACCAGCAGAGATATCGAACAGGGGGCTGGCTACACCTTC.